The 24 T cell receptor beta chains listed next were all sequenced from one sample in a study of T-cell reconstitution after alpha-beta-depleted transplantation in children. During its preparation, the TCRbeta library received unique molecular identifiers. MiXCR, applied by TCRdb to the PCR reads, yields one record per CDR3 protein. The repertoire has hundreds of thousands of distinct CDR3 sequences, 15% to 20% of them found once; the top ten carry under 1.2%. The specimen comprised PBMCs from the stem cell graft donor, sampled from the stem cell graft. Receptor source: a human donor who donated a stem cell graft to a child with acute myeloid leukemia.

In its sample, this clonotype was seen a few times. The rearrangement uses TRBV11-2 and TRBJ2-3, with TRBD2 as a possible D gene (6 bases). Germline V CDR1 and CDR2: SGHAT, FQNNGV. The CDR3 sequence is 15 residues long. The V end lost 5 bases, the J end lost 2 bases, and 14 bases lay between the germline ends. The CDR3 region is CASSQGVAVTDTQYF. For the CDR3, the DNA is TGTGCCAGCAGCCAGGGCGTAGCGGTCACAGATACGCAGTATTTT.

This clonotype was detected only a few times. The CDR3 reads CASSTRPTGLLAKNIQYF. DNA for the CDR3: TGTGCCAGCAGCACAAGGCCAACAGGGCTCCTAGCCAAAAACATTCAGTACTTC. The chain is built from TRBV11-2 and TRBJ2-4; a possible D gene is TRBD1 (6 bases). The V end was cut by 5 bases, the J end by 0 bases, with 20 bases between. Germline CDR1 SGHAT, CDR2 FQNNGV. This CDR3 is built from 18 residues.

The chain employs TRBV5-1 and TRBJ1-1; tentatively, D is TRBD1 (5 bases). The CDR3 sequence is 14 residues long. Trimming removed 0 bases from V and 10 bases from J, with 16 bases in between. In germline, CDR1 is SGHRS, CDR2 YFSETQ. The CDR3 DNA is TGCGCCAGCAGCTTGGCGGGCAGGGTTCCGTCAGCTTTCTTT. This encodes CASSLAGRVPSAFF.

The rearrangement joins TRBV24-1 to TRBJ1-1, with TRBD1 as a possible D gene (5 bases). The CDR3 totals 13 residues. V lost 12 bases, J lost 1 base, and 14 bases lay in between. Germline V CDR1 and CDR2: KGHDR, SFDVKD. The CDR3 DNA follows: TGTGCCCGGGGGGAGGGGCGGAACACTGAAGCTTTCTTT. Translating it yields CARGEGRNTEAFF.

This clonotype was seen a few times. The V gene is TRBV24-1, the J gene TRBJ2-2, with unresolved D. V dropped 8 bases and J dropped 4 bases, with 13 bases sitting between them. This CDR3 region has 14 residues. Germline loops: CDR1 KGHDR, CDR2 SFDVKD. The CDR3 DNA sequence: TGTGCCACCAAGCCGACCACAGCCACCGGGGAGCTGTTTTTT. Translating gives CATKPTTATGELFF.

The chain is built from TRBV18 and TRBJ1-1, with unresolved D. Trimming removed 8 bases at V and 0 bases at J, with 16 bases between. The CDR3 runs 15 residues. Germline V CDR1 and CDR2: KGHSH, LQKENI. The CDR3 reads CASTRTDSMNTEAFF. Written as DNA, the CDR3 is TGTGCCAGCACGAGGACGGATTCTATGAACACTGAAGCTTTCTTT.

This chain connects TRBV3-1 to TRBJ1-1; 9 bases map to TRBD1. CDR3 length: 14 amino acids. The V gene end was trimmed by 2 bases and the J gene end by 6 bases; junction bases not matched to a gene: 4. Germline CDR1 is LGHDT and CDR2 is YNNKEL (reference sequence). The CDR3 is CASSQQDRGAEAFF. Written as DNA, the CDR3 is TGTGCCAGCAGCCAACAAGACAGGGGGGCTGAAGCTTTCTTT.

The V and J genes are TRBV6-5 and TRBJ2-4; 8 nucleotides match TRBD1. This CDR3 is built from 15 residues. V was pared by 4 bases and J by 2 bases, with 4 bases of the junction left unmatched. CDR1 MNHEY and CDR2 SVGAGI come from the germline V gene. The CDR3 sequence: CASSWDRTSKNIQYF. CDR3 nucleotide sequence: TGTGCCAGCAGTTGGGACAGGACCTCCAAAAACATTCAGTACTTC.

The chain uses TRBV21-1 and TRBJ2-3; the table's D call of TRBD1 was not tested on the DNA. TRBV21-1 counts as a pseudogene. The length of the CDR3 is 13 residues. The CDR3 nucleotides are TGTGCCAGCAGCACCGAGGGGGCAGATACGCAGTATTTT. It specifies CASSTEGADTQYF.

The V and J genes are TRBV5-1 and TRBJ2-6; D tentatively fits TRBD1 or TRBD2 (5 bases each). The CDR3 loop spans 14 amino acids. CDR1 and CDR2 (germline): SGHRS, YFSETQ. V lost 1 base, J lost 9 bases, and 11 bases lay in between. Here the CDR3 reads CASSLFDSGNVLTF. CDR3 coding DNA: TGCGCCAGCAGCTTGTTCGACAGCGGCAACGTCCTGACTTTC.

This clonotype has at least ten counts. This chain links TRBV13 with TRBJ1-6; D not resolved. CDR1 and CDR2 from the germline V gene are PRHDT and FYEKMQ (reference sequence). V gave up 2 bases and J gave up 10 bases, with 3 bases separating them. The CDR3 contains 11 residues. The CDR3 DNA sequence: TGTGCCAGCAGCTTAAAATCACCCCTCCACTTT. Translating it yields CASSLKSPLHF.

The V gene is TRBV6-5, the J gene TRBJ2-1; no clear D. Trimming left V 2 bases short and J 6 bases short, with 17 bases between. CDR1 and CDR2 (germline): MNHEY, SVGAGI. The CDR3 length is 16 residues. The CDR3 reads CASSYRTTTLTNEQFF. CDR3 nucleotides: TGTGCCAGCAGTTACAGGACGACGACCCTTACCAATGAGCAGTTCTTC.

This clonotype was detected only a few times. V usage is TRBV29-1 and J usage is TRBJ1-1, with 9 bases lining up with TRBD1. Germline V gene data show CDR1 as SQVTM and CDR2 as ANQGSEA. Trimming took 6 bases from V and 3 from J; bases not matched to a gene: 5. The CDR3 runs 13 residues. CDR3 coding DNA: TGCAGCGTCTCCCGACAGGGGGACACTGAAGCTTTCTTT. Translating gives CSVSRQGDTEAFF.

The chain couples TRBV12-3 or TRBV12-4 to TRBJ2-7; perhaps TRBD2 as D (6 bases). Trimming left V 7 bases short and J 2 bases short, with 15 bases between. The CDR3 has 14 residues. The CDR3, as DNA: TGTGCCAGCACCCCCCGGGGCGGGACCTACGAGCAGTACTTC. This gives the protein CASTPRGGTYEQYF.

This clonotype has more than one count but fewer than ten. J is TRBJ2-7 and V is TRBV6-5; 11 positions match TRBD2. Per the germline V gene, CDR1 is MNHEY and CDR2 is SVGAGI. V lost 4 bases, J lost 2 bases, and 10 bases stayed unmatched. This CDR3 has 17 amino acids. The CDR3 DNA follows: TGTGCCAGCAGTTCGCGAAGACCACTAGCGGGGGCCTACGAGCAGTACGTC. The encoded protein is CASSSRRPLAGAYEQYV.

This clonotype was recorded many times. The V call is TRBV29-1, the J call TRBJ1-1; D not resolved. Trimming shortened V by 2 bases and J by 1 base, and 8 bases separated the two germline ends. Germline lookup yields CDR1 SQVTM and CDR2 ANQGSEA. This CDR3 contains 13 residues. CDR3 in amino acids: CSVELGGNTEAFF. The CDR3 coding sequence is TGCAGCGTTGAACTAGGAGGGAACACTGAAGCTTTCTTT.

There are a few counts of this clonotype. The rearrangement uses TRBV5-4 and TRBJ2-1; D gene unclear. Germline V gene sequence: CDR1 SGHNT, CDR2 YYREEE (reference sequence). The CDR3 covers 12 residues. V was clipped by 4 bases and J by 7 bases, with 9 bases between them. This chain's CDR3 is CASSPAANEQFF. DNA of the CDR3: TGTGCCAGCAGCCCCGCGGCGAATGAGCAGTTCTTC.

This clonotype showed up just a few times. V and J are TRBV5-1 and TRBJ2-1, with TRBD2 matching over 12 bases. J was trimmed by 9 bases and V by 2 bases; bases with no gene match: 3. Germline CDR1 reads SGHRS; CDR2 reads YFSETQ. The CDR3 sequence is 14 residues long. The CDR3 DNA sequence: TGCGCCAGCAGCTTCCCTAGCGGGGGGGTTGAGCAGTTCTTC. Translation gives CASSFPSGGVEQFF.

This clonotype was seen a few times. The chain links TRBV7-9 to TRBJ1-4; 10 nucleotides agree with TRBD1. After removal of 0 bases from V and 7 bases from J, the junction contained 2 bases not matched to a gene. The CDR3 has 15 amino acids. From germline, CDR1 is SEHNR and CDR2 FQNEAQ (reference sequence). CDR3 DNA: TGTGCCAGCAGCTTAGCGGGACAGGGGAGTGAAAAACTGTTTTTT. Protein sequence: CASSLAGQGSEKLFF.

This clonotype was found a few times. This chain connects TRBV5-1 to TRBJ1-6, with 7 bases matching TRBD1. This CDR3 region has 17 residues. Germline CDR1 and CDR2: SGHRS and YFSETQ. V was pared by 3 bases and J by 8 bases, with 14 bases of the junction left unmatched. The CDR3 protein is CASSSGTDSFRDSPLHF. The CDR3 region has the DNA TGCGCCAGCAGCTCGGGGACAGACTCATTCCGGGATTCACCCCTCCACTTT.

This clonotype showed up many times. This chain links TRBV20-1 with TRBJ1-5; D ambiguous. V was trimmed by 6 bases and J by 1 base, leaving 10 bases between them. CDR3 size: 13 residues. CDR1 is DFQATT, CDR2 SNEGSKA, per germline (reference sequence). CDR3 loop: CSAKPRSNQPQHF. In DNA, the CDR3 is TGCAGTGCGAAGCCTAGGAGCAATCAGCCCCAGCATTTT.

This clonotype has only a few counts. In DNA form, the CDR3 reads TGCAGTGCTAGGTCGTCGGGGAGCTCCTACAATGAGCAGTTCTTC. Its translation: CSARSSGSSYNEQFF. J is TRBJ2-1 and V is TRBV20-1, with a weak D call TRBD2 (5 bases). Germline CDR1 is DFQATT and CDR2 is SNEGSKA (reference sequence). The CDR3 has 15 residues. Trimming left V 3 bases short and J 0 bases short, with 12 bases between.

This clonotype was seen many times. The chain employs TRBV20-1 and TRBJ2-3; 8 bases fit TRBD2. Germline CDR1 reads DFQATT; CDR2 reads SNEGSKA (reference sequence). J gave up 6 bases and V 1 base, and 3 bases lay outside the gene matches. The CDR3 spans 13 residues. The CDR3 region is CSARAGGADTQYF. The CDR3 bases are TGCAGTGCTAGAGCCGGGGGGGCTGATACGCAGTATTTT.

This clonotype has at least ten counts. The chain is built from TRBV7-2 and TRBJ1-5; 9 bases align to TRBD1. Germline lookup yields CDR1 SGHTA and CDR2 FQGNSA. Trimming at V came to 6 bases and at J to 7 bases, leaving 10 bases not matched to a gene. The CDR3 is 15 amino acids. The CDR3 sequence: CASSLEGQGGQPQHF. CDR3 in DNA: TGTGCCAGCAGTCTAGAGGGACAGGGAGGACAGCCCCAGCATTTT. Supplemented by reference TRBV7-2 and TRBJ1-5, the full variable domain reads GAGVSQSPSNKVTEKGKDVELRCDPISGHTALYWYRQSLGQGLEFLIYFQGNSAPDKSGLPSDRFSAERTGGSVSTLTIQRTQQEDSAVYLCASSLEGQGGQPQHFGDGTRLSIL.